A selection of T cell receptor beta chains follows, all from one sample in a study of PD-1 blockade in classical Hodgkin lymphoma. Using immunoSEQ multiplex PCR, the repertoire was profiled, and TCRdb retains in-frame clones only, with some absent. The table lists under 80,000 clones, over 90% of them singletons. Sample: peripheral blood mononuclear cells (PBMCs). Receptors were obtained from a human donor with classical Hodgkin lymphoma. Each CDR3 is given with its conserved first and last residue. The D gene is left open where the match is weak. The listing skips clone size in some rows; elsewhere it reads once, few, many or a size class.

J gene | D gene | V gene | clone size | CDR3 protein | CDR3 DNA
TRBJ2-3 | - | TRBV5-1 | - | CASSLGSGGGDTQYF | TGCGCCAGCAGCTTGGGGTCGGGCGGGGGCGATACGCAGTATTTT
TRBJ2-7 | - | TRBV21-1 | - | CASSLRNKGTSGRGGYEQYF | TGTGCCAGCAGCCTAAGAAATAAGGGGACTAGCGGGAGAGGAGGGTACGAGCAGTACTTC
TRBJ2-7 | - | TRBV5-5 | - | CASSQGPSRSYEQYF | TGTGCCAGCAGCCAGGGGCCGAGCCGGAGCTACGAGCAGTACTTC
TRBJ1-3 | - | TRBV28 | once | CASSSPQTAAGNTIYF | TGTGCCAGCAGTTCCCCCCAGACCGCGGCTGGAAACACCATATATTTT
TRBJ1-1 | - | TRBV18 | once | CASLAVGDTEAFF | TGTGCCAGCTTAGCGGTGGGGGACACTGAAGCTTTCTTT
TRBJ2-1 | - | TRBV5-4 | - | CASSPYRTSYNEQFF | TGTGCCAGCAGCCCGTATCGGACGTCCTACAATGAGCAGTTCTTC
TRBJ1-2 | - | TRBV6-5 | once | CASSYSGTAYGYTF | TGTGCCAGCAGTTACTCAGGGACGGCATATGGCTACACCTTC
TRBJ2-2 | TRBD1 | TRBV5-4 | - | CASSQQGKAAGELFF | TGTGCCAGCAGTCAACAGGGGAAGGCCGCCGGGGAGCTGTTTTTT
TRBJ2-7 | - | TRBV10-3 | - | CAISEFRLARAGEQYF | TGTGCCATCAGTGAGTTCAGGCTAGCGAGGGCAGGAGAGCAGTACTTC
TRBJ2-7 | - | TRBV29-1 | - | CSVFGGGAPYEQYF | TGCAGCGTTTTTGGAGGCGGGGCTCCCTACGAGCAGTACTTC
TRBJ1-1 | TRBD1 | TRBV5-1 | - | CASSGRTGSNTEAFF | TGCGCCAGCAGCGGCCGGACAGGTTCGAACACTGAAGCTTTCTTT
TRBJ1-1 | - | TRBV28 | - | CASSTIQEEAFF | TGTGCCAGCAGTACAATACAGGAAGAAGCTTTCTTT
TRBJ1-4 | TRBD1 | TRBV18 | - | CASSPPGDRANEKLFF | TGTGCCAGCTCACCACCGGGGGACAGGGCTAATGAAAAACTGTTTTTT
TRBJ1-2 | TRBD1 | TRBV6-1 | - | CASSGTQGGSGYTF | TGTGCCAGCAGTGGGACCCAGGGGGGCAGTGGCTACACCTTC
TRBJ1-5 | - | TRBV6-5 | - | CASSETGTGPLF | TGTGCCAGCAGTGAAACCGGGACGGGGCCCCTTTTT
TRBJ2-2 | - | TRBV5-1 | - | CASSFGGGSQTGELFF | TGCGCCAGCAGCTTCGGGGGCGGGAGCCAGACCGGGGAGCTGTTTTTT
TRBJ2-3 | TRBD1 | TRBV7-3 | - | CASSSGQGSHTQYF | TGTGCCAGCAGCTCGGGACAGGGGTCGCATACGCAGTATTTT
TRBJ2-2 | - | TRBV6-5 | - | CASSPFRMDGELFF | TGTGCCAGCAGTCCATTTCGCATGGACGGGGAGCTGTTTTTT
TRBJ2-1 | - | TRBV6-6 | once | CASIASPGGFEQFF | TGTGCCAGCATCGCCTCGCCAGGTGGGTTTGAGCAGTTCTTC
TRBJ2-1 | - | TRBV7-9 | - | CASSRMKQGEQFF | TGTGCCAGCAGCCGAATGAAACAGGGTGAGCAGTTCTTC
TRBJ1-3 | - | TRBV6-5 | once | CASSAQGYSGNTIYF | TGTGCCAGCAGTGCACAGGGATACTCTGGAAACACCATATATTTT
TRBJ1-2 | TRBD1 | TRBV4-2 | once | CASSQDPQGLSYGYTF | TGTGCCAGCAGCCAAGATCCACAGGGGTTGAGCTATGGCTACACCTTC
TRBJ1-3 | TRBD1 | TRBV5-1 | - | CASSSTGAPGNTIYF | TGCGCCAGCAGCTCGACAGGGGCTCCTGGAAACACCATATATTTT
TRBJ1-2 | - | TRBV2 | - | CASSAGEFGYGYTF | TGTGCCAGCAGTGCAGGCGAATTCGGCTATGGCTACACCTTC
TRBJ2-7 | TRBD1 | TRBV11-2 | - | CASSRQQGALYEQYF | TGTGCCAGCAGCCGACAACAGGGGGCTTTATACGAGCAGTACTTC
TRBJ1-6 | TRBD1 | TRBV15 | - | CATRDRGLYNSPLHF | TGTGCCACCAGAGACAGGGGCTTGTATAATTCACCCCTCCACTTT
TRBJ2-1 | - | TRBV4-3 | - | CASSQDSSIPHNEQFF | TGCGCCAGCAGCCAAGATTCTAGTATTCCCCACAATGAGCAGTTCTTC
TRBJ1-1 | - | TRBV19 | - | CASTPDWFATEAFF | TGTGCCAGTACCCCAGATTGGTTTGCCACTGAAGCTTTCTTT
TRBJ1-1 | TRBD1 | TRBV7-8 | once | CASSSRDRGGTEAFF | TGTGCCAGCAGCTCCCGGGACAGGGGAGGCACTGAAGCTTTCTTT
TRBJ2-5 | TRBD2 | TRBV12-5 | - | CASGFVAGGHQETQYF | TGTGCTAGTGGTTTCGTAGCGGGGGGCCACCAAGAGACCCAGTACTTC
TRBJ1-6 | - | TRBV4-3 | - | CASSQDLHSPLHF | TGCGCCAGCAGCCAAGATTTGCATTCACCCCTCCACTTT
TRBJ2-2 | - | TRBV11-3 | - | CASRPPRLACTGELFF | TGTGCCAGCAGACCCCCGCGCCTAGCGTGTACCGGGGAGCTGTTTTTT
TRBJ1-2 | - | TRBV29-1 | - | CSVEEPKGYTF | TGCAGCGTTGAAGAACCTAAGGGCTACACCTTC
TRBJ2-1 | - | TRBV5-5 | - | CASSRPNYNEQFF | TGTGCCAGCAGCCGACCAAATTACAATGAGCAGTTCTTC
TRBJ1-2 | TRBD1 | TRBV9 | - | CASSATFRTGFYGYTF | TGTGCCAGCAGCGCCACATTTAGGACAGGTTTTTATGGCTACACCTTC
TRBJ2-2 | TRBD2 | TRBV9 | - | CASSGKRTSGVVANTGELFF | TGTGCCAGCAGCGGGAAAAGGACTAGCGGGGTTGTCGCGAACACCGGGGAGCTGTTTTTT
TRBJ1-6 | TRBD1 | TRBV28 | once | CASRPGTGASPLHF | TGTGCCAGCAGACCCGGGACAGGGGCTTCACCCCTCCACTTT
TRBJ2-1 | TRBD1 | TRBV5-8 | - | CASSWTGSYNEQFF | TGTGCCAGCAGTTGGACAGGCTCCTACAATGAGCAGTTCTTC
TRBJ2-2 | TRBD1 | TRBV5-1 | - | CASSMLDRDTGELFF | TGCGCCAGCAGCATGCTGGACAGGGATACCGGGGAGCTGTTTTTT
TRBJ2-7 | - | TRBV6-6 | - | CASRPGVTYEQYF | TGTGCCAGCAGGCCGGGCGTGACCTACGAGCAGTACTTC
TRBJ1-4 | - | TRBV30 | - | CAWSFDKGKLFF | TGTGCCTGGAGTTTTGACAAGGGAAAACTGTTTTTT
TRBJ2-7 | TRBD2 | TRBV5-1 | - | CASSLRGLAGGKYEQYF | TGCGCCAGCAGCCTGCGGGGACTAGCGGGAGGGAAGTACGAGCAGTACTTC
TRBJ2-7 | - | TRBV18 | - | CASTRSGGYEQYF | TGTGCCAGCACTAGAAGTGGGGGCTACGAGCAGTACTTC
TRBJ1-5 | - | TRBV6-5 | few | CASSSGPSPHQPQHF | TGTGCCAGCAGTTCTGGCCCTTCACCGCACCAGCCCCAGCATTTT
TRBJ2-3 | TRBD1 | TRBV2 | - | CASSGWTGGTDTQYF | TGTGCCAGCAGTGGTTGGACAGGGGGAACAGATACGCAGTATTTT
TRBJ1-6 | - | TRBV2 | - | CASRAGNNSPLHF | TGTGCCAGCAGGGCAGGGAATAATTCACCCCTCCACTTT
TRBJ1-1 | - | TRBV6-5 | - | CASSRSLTNTEAFF | TGTGCCAGCAGCCGATCCTTGACGAACACTGAAGCTTTCTTT
TRBJ2-1 | TRBD1 | TRBV10-3 | - | CAISDRENNEQFF | TGTGCCATCAGCGACAGGGAGAACAATGAGCAGTTCTTC
TRBJ1-5 | - | TRBV7-6 | once | CASSLGQGNQPQHF | TGTGCCAGCAGCTTAGGGCAGGGTAATCAGCCCCAGCATTTT
TRBJ2-7 | TRBD2 | TRBV2 | - | CASSLGLAVYEQYF | TGTGCCAGCAGCCTGGGACTAGCGGTCTACGAGCAGTACTTC
TRBJ1-1 | TRBD1 | TRBV7-3 | - | CASSSRQGSEAFF | TGTGCCAGCAGCTCGCGACAGGGGTCTGAAGCTTTCTTT
TRBJ1-5 | - | TRBV7-2 | - | CASSQGSRQPQHF | TGTGCCAGCAGCCAGGGATCTAGGCAGCCCCAGCATTTT
TRBJ1-2 | TRBD1 | TRBV28 | - | CASSRARGYYGYTF | TGTGCCAGCAGTCGCGCCAGGGGGTATTATGGCTACACCTTC
TRBJ1-1 | - | TRBV6-6 | - | CASSHVAEAFF | TGTGCCAGCAGTCACGTGGCTGAAGCTTTCTTT